This entry concerns a single T cell receptor (beta chain). Its cognate antigen has yet to be identified. A junction boundary mismatches the germline segment, possibly from a read error. TCRbeta CDR3 regions were amplified from genomic DNA by means of the immunoSEQ Assay, a bias-controlled multiplex PCR. From the authors' description of their analysis: The number of nucleated cells in each sample was estimated from the amplification of reference gene primers within the assay. To quantify the absolute abundance of each unique TCRbeta CDR3 rearrangement, sequence reads were collapsed and filtered. Productive Simpson clonality was computed per sample as the square root of Simpson's diversity index over productive rearrangements. TCRdb took over this immuneACCESS table, retaining in-frame rearrangements with V and J assigned. Such tables are incomplete; in checked studies, under half of the missing clones stem from an unresolved V gene, and the remainder is unexplained. The V and J calls and the clone size are those of that table, but D and trimming were determined from the DNA. The sample table shows tens of thousands of clones, and 91% are seen once. The top ten clonotypes cover around 9.4% of the sample.

The collaborating institutions used their own protocols to collect whole blood in K2EDTA tubes. For TCRbeta analysis, collaborator samples were shipped as frozen whole blood, as isolated PBMCs, or as DNA extracted from either sample type. Looking up the germline V gene yields CDR1 SGHTA and CDR2 FQGTGA. The CDR3 contains 14 residues, cysteine and phenylalanine counted. Only the CDR3 DNA stays, 42 bases, in frame from base 1. These data originate in a study of blood T cell repertoires in COVID-19 (dated by TCRdb to 2020 to 2021). Background for the entire study: Samples covering the acute and convalescent phases of COVID-19 were provided by collaborators in the United States, Italy and Spain. HLA class I and class II types, where available, came from metadata supplied by the sample provider rather than from assay-based typing. Deeply sampled blood TCRbeta repertoires from subjects exposed to, actively infected with, or recovered from COVID-19 were included in the dataset. Samples came from the ongoing ImmuneRACE study (first 160 participants) plus 1,254 subjects from 6 global collaborators. Sample metadata almost always included a de-identified subject ID, COVID-19 status, age in years and sex. The material from the prospective study consisted of cDNA or gDNA derived from T cells, B-cell-depleted T cells, or PBMCs. The repertoires were released in a freely available public database intended as a resource for research on the immune response to SARS-CoV-2. Broader findings and caveats from the paper: How much clinical and demographic metadata was included differed by source and by participant, and the metadata was provided uncurated.

This clonotype was obtained from a human donor in a cohort sampled during active COVID-19. Sequencing used peripheral blood. In this chain, TRBV7-3 is recombined with TRBJ2-3; the junction holds 7 bases that match TRBD1. Here is the DNA: TGTGCCAGCAGCCTAACGACAGGGACAGATACGCAGTATTTT. Translation gives CASSLTTGTDTQYF. With the portions outside the CDR3 filled from the reference TRBV7-3 and TRBJ2-3 genes, the complete variable region becomes GAGVSQTPSNKVTEKGKYVELRCDPISGHTALYWYRQSLGQGPEFLIYFQGTGAADDSGLPNDRFFAVRPEGSVSTLKIQRTERGDSAVYLCASSLTTGTDTQYFGPGTRLTVL.